Shown below are 21 T cell receptor beta chains from a single sample sequenced in a study of blood T cell repertoires in COVID-19. Repertoires were generated with immunoSEQ multiplex PCR, while TCRdb's copy carries only in-frame clones and drops some. The sample consists of 68,000 or so clones, around 83% of them appearing once. The sample comprised peripheral blood. The receptor set was obtained from a man aged 50 or older with acute or convalescent COVID-19.

This clone was recorded once. The rearrangement links TRBV5-4 to TRBJ2-2; 10 bases align to TRBD1. The CDR3 loop spans 16 amino acids. The trim removed 2 bases at V and 7 bases at J, leaving 8 bases unmatched. Germline CDR1 and CDR2: SGHNT and YYREEE (reference sequence). DNA of the CDR3: TGTGCCAGCAGCTTCGCCGGGACAGGGGCCGGCGGGGAGCTGTTTTTT. This sequence encodes CASSFAGTGAGGELFF.

V gene TRBV11-3 combines with J gene TRBJ2-5, with D possibly being TRBD2 (5 bases). The V and J ends lost 4 bases and 1 base respectively, with 16 bases between them. From germline, CDR1 is SGHNT and CDR2 YENEEA. There are 16 residues in the CDR3. CDR3 nucleotides: TGTGCCAGCAGCTACCGTCCCTCTAGCTTCCAAGAGACCCAGTACTTC. Translated, it gives CASSYRPSSFQETQYF.

The chain is built from TRBV2 and TRBJ1-5; a weak D match, TRBD1 (5 bases). The germline gives CDR1 SNHLY, CDR2 FYNNEI. There are 15 residues in the CDR3. The ends were cut back, 4 bases at V and 5 bases at J, with 15 bases in the middle. This CDR3 reads CASSVRGQVDQPQHF. In DNA form, the CDR3 reads TGTGCCAGCAGTGTACGAGGACAAGTTGATCAGCCCCAGCATTTT.

This clone is a singleton in its sample. The rearrangement links TRBV7-3 to TRBJ2-1, with a possible D match to TRBD2 (7 bases). Trimming shortened V by 1 base and J by 2 bases, and 12 bases separated the two germline ends. The CDR3 is made up of 16 amino acids. Germline CDR1 and CDR2: SGHTA and FQGTGA. In DNA form, the CDR3 reads TGTGCCAGCAGCTTAAAGTCGGGGGGCGCCTACAATGAGCAGTTCTTC. Its protein product is CASSLKSGGAYNEQFF.

The gene calls are TRBV28 and TRBJ2-1; D perhaps matches TRBD1 (6 bases). This CDR3 is built from 14 residues. Germline V gene lookup returns CDR1 MDHEN and CDR2 SYDVKM. Trimming removed 6 bases from V and 2 bases from J, with 11 bases in between. The DNA of the CDR3 is TGTGCCAGCAGAAGACAGGTTACCTACAATGAGCAGTTCTTC. Its translation: CASRRQVTYNEQFF.

The chain couples TRBV6-5 to TRBJ2-7, with a tentative D call TRBD1 (5 bases). The CDR3 is 15 amino acids. V was pared by 6 bases and J by 6 bases, with 21 bases between. Germline V gene lookup returns CDR1 MNHEY and CDR2 SVGAGI. CDR3 nucleotides: TGTGCCAGCAGACACGCGTTCGGCCAGGGTCGCGAGCAGTACTTC. It is translated as CASRHAFGQGREQYF.

The rearrangement joins TRBV6-5 to TRBJ2-2; possible D gene TRBD2, 5 bases. CDR1 and CDR2 from the germline V gene are MNHEY and SVGAGI. The CDR3 length is 14 residues. The ends were cut back, 4 bases at V and 5 bases at J, with 11 bases in the middle. The CDR3: CASSSGYTTGELFF. CDR3 bases: TGTGCCAGCAGTTCGGGGTATACAACCGGGGAGCTGTTTTTT.

The rearrangement links TRBV5-6 to TRBJ2-2; 8 nucleotides align to TRBD1. Per the germline V gene, CDR1 is SGHDT and CDR2 is YYEEEE. Trimming removed 0 bases from V and 6 bases from J; junction bases left unmatched: 4. The CDR3 contains 15 residues. For the CDR3, the DNA is TGTGCCAGCAGCTTGGTTGGGACAGGACCCGGGGAGCTGTTTTTT. It specifies CASSLVGTGPGELFF.

The chain links TRBV6-6 to TRBJ2-2; 7 positions agree with TRBD1. With V trimmed by 6 bases and J by 13 bases, 5 bases remained unmatched. Looked up from germline, CDR1 is MNHNY and CDR2 is SVGAGI (reference sequence). The CDR3 contains 11 residues. The CDR3 loop is CASRVQGPLFF. CDR3 bases: TGTGCCAGCAGGGTACAGGGGCCGCTGTTTTTT.

Of note for this clone: At one boundary the junction diverges from the germline segment, which might be a read error. The V and J genes are TRBV5-1 and TRBJ2-6, with 12 bases aligning to TRBD1. Germline V gene lookup returns CDR1 SGHRS and CDR2 YFSETQ. The CDR3 loop spans 20 amino acids. The CDR3 DNA sequence: TGCGCCCGCAGCATGGGGGGCCCGGGGACAGGGGGCGCTGGGGCCAACGTCCTGACTTTC. Encoded protein: CARSMGGPGTGGAGANVLTF.

The V and J genes are TRBV5-6 and TRBJ1-1; D is perhaps TRBD1 (6 bases). V lost 4 bases and J lost 11, with 15 bases in between. CDR3 size: 12 residues. The germline gives CDR1 SGHDT, CDR2 YYEEEE. CDR3 sequence (DNA): TGTGCCAGCAGCGAGGGACATCAGACCGCTTTCTTT. Its protein is CASSEGHQTAFF.

The rearrangement joins TRBV18 to TRBJ1-1; unclear D gene. The CDR3 length is 12 residues. Trimming stripped 5 bases from V and 1 base from J, with 5 bases between. From germline, CDR1 is KGHSH and CDR2 LQKENI. CDR3 loop: CASSTANTEAFF. In nucleotides, the CDR3 is TGTGCCAGCTCAACTGCGAACACTGAAGCTTTCTTT. Drawing the rest from reference TRBV18 and TRBJ1-1, the complete variable domain is NAGVMQNPRHLVRRRGQEARLRCSPMKGHSHVYWYRQLPEEGLKFMVYLQKENIIDESGMPKERFSAEFPKEGPSILRIQQVVRGDSAAYFCASSTANTEAFFGQGTRLTVV.

This clone was found a few times. The genes are TRBV9 and TRBJ1-3; D is perhaps TRBD1 (5 bases). CDR3 size: 15 residues. Germline CDR1 SGDLS, CDR2 YYNGEE. V was trimmed by 6 bases and J by 4 bases, leaving 17 bases between them. CDR3 sequence: CASTKARGGGNTIYF. The DNA of the CDR3 is TGTGCCAGCACCAAAGCTAGGGGAGGCGGAAACACCATATATTTT. The full variable domain, with the rest looked up from reference TRBV9 and TRBJ1-3, is DSGVTQTPKHLITATGQRVTLRCSPRSGDLSVYWYQQSLDQGLQFLIQYYNGEERAKGNILERFSAQQFPDLHSELNLSSLELGDSALYFCASTKARGGGNTIYFGEGSWLTVV.

This clone was seen once. The rearrangement links TRBV21-1 to TRBJ1-3; the DNA was not compared with TRBD1, the D call given in the table. TRBV21-1 is deemed a pseudogene. This CDR3 comprises 16 residues. Here the CDR3 DNA reads TGTGCCAGCAGCAAAAGGGGGCAGATCTTTGGAAACACCATATATTTT. Translation gives CASSKRGQIFGNTIYF.

The rearrangement uses TRBV7-2 and TRBJ2-1; weak D call: TRBD1 (7 bases). Trimming shortened V by 8 bases and J by 3 bases, and 20 bases separated the two germline ends. There are 16 residues in the CDR3. Germline-derived CDR1 and CDR2 are SGHTA and FQGNSA. The CDR3 loop is CASRIGGTANYNEQFF. In DNA, the CDR3 is TGTGCCAGCCGAATCGGAGGGACAGCCAACTACAATGAGCAGTTCTTC.

This chain links TRBV12-3 or TRBV12-4 with TRBJ2-3; 10 nucleotides match TRBD1. The CDR3 covers 13 residues. V was pared by 6 bases and J by 6 bases, with 3 bases of the junction left unmatched. CDR3 residues: CASRGTGVDTQYF. In DNA, the CDR3 is TGTGCCAGCAGGGGGACAGGGGTCGATACGCAGTATTTT.

The chain employs TRBV5-4 and TRBJ1-1; D may be TRBD1 (6 bases). Trimming removed 3 bases at V and 6 bases at J, with 21 bases between. This CDR3 has 16 residues. In germline, CDR1 is SGHNT, CDR2 YYREEE (reference sequence). The CDR3 nucleotides read TGTGCCAGCAGCTCAACAGGGCTCGGACGCCAGGCTGAAGCTTTCTTT. Translation: CASSSTGLGRQAEAFF.

The chain employs TRBV5-5 and TRBJ1-2; no reliable D call. In germline, CDR1 is SGHKS, CDR2 YYEKEE (reference sequence). Deletions cut 5 bases from V and 4 bases from J, with 12 bases between. CDR3 size: 13 residues. The CDR3 DNA reads as TGTGCCAGCAGAGAAGACATTTTCTATGGCTACACCTTC. Its protein is CASREDIFYGYTF.

This chain uses TRBV19 with TRBJ1-3; D not certain. Between the trimmed V and J ends, which lost 5 bases and 0 bases, there was a span of 14 bases. The CDR3 loop spans 16 amino acids. Germline values: CDR1 LNHDA, CDR2 SQIVND (reference sequence). CDR3 DNA sequence: TGTGCCAGTAGTTTGCGGGCCAGAAACTCTGGAAACACCATATATTTT. This encodes CASSLRARNSGNTIYF.

The chain is built from TRBV27 and TRBJ1-2; a weak D match, TRBD1 (5 bases). Germline values: CDR1 MNHEY, CDR2 SMNVEV (reference sequence). The CDR3 has 13 amino acids. V lost 7 bases and J 5 bases, leaving 14 bases between the germline ends. The CDR3 DNA reads TGTGCCAGCAAACCAGGGACTGCTTATGGCTACACCTTC. This sequence encodes CASKPGTAYGYTF.

The chain has TRBV5-1 and TRBJ2-7; 7 nucleotides agree with TRBD2. With 2 bases clipped from V and 3 bases from J, the junction kept 17 bases outside the gene matches. The germline V gene encodes CDR1 SGHRS and CDR2 YFSETQ. The CDR3 is 18 residues long. DNA for the CDR3: TGCGCCAGCAGCTTTTCCCCTAGCGGAACCGCGGGGGACTACGAGCAGTACTTC. This encodes CASSFSPSGTAGDYEQYF.